The 21 T cell receptor beta chains listed next were all sequenced from one sample in a study of shared clonotypes between healthy human individuals. The data were produced by immunoSEQ multiplex PCR, yet TCRdb's version contains in-frame clones alone and is incomplete. The repertoire holds 850,000 to 1,100,000 clones, with roughly 80% as singletons. The material sequenced was memory CD4+ T cells from PBMCs. As for subset: CD45RA-negative fraction. The receptors were gathered from a man between 18 and 35 years old in good health. Some clones in this sample may be carry-over from other donors' samples.

For the CDR3, the DNA is TGTGCCAGCAATGTATGGGCAGATTCCTACAATGAGCAGTTCTTC. Translating it yields CASNVWADSYNEQFF. This sequence joins TRBV7-9 and TRBJ2-1; D is unclear. The CDR3 spans 15 residues. Deletions cut 7 bases from V and 1 base from J, with 14 bases between. CDR1 and CDR2 (germline): SEHNR, FQNEAQ (reference sequence). Combining the CDR3 with reference TRBV7-9 and TRBJ2-1 gives the whole variable domain DTGVSQNPRHKITKRGQNVTFRCDPISEHNRLYWYRQTLGQGPEFLTYFQNEAQLEKSRLLSDRFSAERPKGSFSTLEIQRTEQGDSAMYLCASNVWADSYNEQFFGPGTRLTVL.

The V call is TRBV6-5, the J call TRBJ2-5, with no clear D. Germline V CDR1 and CDR2: MNHEY, SVGAGI. V lost 2 bases, J lost 2 bases, and 12 bases lay in between. This CDR3 is 15 amino acids long. The CDR3 coding sequence is TGTGCCAGCAGTTACAACCGACAACTACAAGAGACCCAGTACTTC. It is translated as CASSYNRQLQETQYF.

The CDR3 sequence: CASSPPTGSLKTQYF. In nucleotides, the CDR3 is TGTGCCAGCAGCCCCCCGACGGGTAGTCTTAAGACCCAGTACTTC. The chain combines TRBV7-2 with TRBJ2-5; D gene unclear. The CDR3 sequence is 15 residues long. V dropped 5 bases and J dropped 6 bases, with 19 bases sitting between them. Germline V gene data show CDR1 as SGHTA and CDR2 as FQGNSA. Drawing the rest from reference TRBV7-2 and TRBJ2-5, the complete variable domain is GAGVSQSPSNKVTEKGKDVELRCDPISGHTALYWYRQSLGQGLEFLIYFQGNSAPDKSGLPSDRFSAERTGGSVSTLTIQRTQQEDSAVYLCASSPPTGSLKTQYFGPGTRLLVL.

Written as DNA, the CDR3 is TGTGCCAGCAGCGATAGGACCTTCAGCTCCTACAATGAGCAGTTCTTC. Translated: CASSDRTFSSYNEQFF. The chain recombines TRBV2 with TRBJ2-1; no clear D gene. In germline, CDR1 is SNHLY, CDR2 FYNNEI. This CDR3 is built from 16 residues. V was clipped by 6 bases and J by 0 bases, with 15 bases between them.

The J gene is TRBJ1-3, the V gene TRBV4-3; TRBD1 aligns across 9 bases. The V segment lost 1 base and the J segment 1 base; nucleotides outside the gene matches: 5. This CDR3 has 17 amino acids. Germline V gene sequence: CDR1 LGHNA, CDR2 YSLEER. CDR3 nucleotides: TGCGCCAGCAGCCAAGGACAGGGGGAGTTGTCTGGAAACACCATATATTTT. Translation gives CASSQGQGELSGNTIYF.

The V call is TRBV6-6, the J call TRBJ2-1; D is tentatively TRBD1 or TRBD2 (6 bases each). Germline CDR1 reads MNHNY; CDR2 reads SVGAGI (reference sequence). V lost 2 bases and J lost 9, with 14 bases in between. The CDR3 is 14 residues long. The CDR3 DNA is TGTGCCAGCAGTTACGTCCCTAGGGGGGCTGAGCAGTTCTTC. It translates to CASSYVPRGAEQFF.

The chain recombines TRBV9 with TRBJ2-1, with 9 positions matching TRBD2. Germline trimming cut 0 bases from V and 8 bases from J; bases unmatched to any gene: 6. This CDR3 region has 15 residues. Per germline, CDR1 SGDLS and CDR2 YYNGEE. The DNA for the CDR3 is TGTGCCAGCAGCGTAGCTGGCGGGAGGGCCTATGAGCAGTTCTTC. As protein: CASSVAGGRAYEQFF.

The V call is TRBV6-5, the J call TRBJ2-7, with 7 bases fitting TRBD1. Germline lookup yields CDR1 MNHEY and CDR2 SVGAGI. V gave up 6 bases and J gave up 6 bases; unmatched junction bases: 11. CDR3 length: 14 amino acids. CDR3 in amino acids: CASRDLQGKGEQYF. CDR3 sequence (DNA): TGTGCCAGCAGGGACCTACAGGGGAAGGGCGAGCAGTACTTC.

The CDR3, as DNA: TGTGCCTGGAGTAGGTTGGGGATTAGTGGCACTGAAGCTTTCTTT. Translating it yields CAWSRLGISGTEAFF. The chain uses TRBV30 and TRBJ1-1; D uncertain. Deletions cut 2 bases from V and 4 bases from J, with 17 bases between. Germline assignment: CDR1 GTSNPN and CDR2 SVGIG (reference sequence). The CDR3 is 15 amino acids.

This chain connects TRBV4-1 to TRBJ1-4; unclear D gene. CDR1 and CDR2 from the germline V gene are MGHRA and YSYEKL. The length of the CDR3 is 17 residues. V was clipped by 5 bases and J by 5 bases, with 21 bases between them. Here the CDR3 reads CASSNHLAGRINEKLFF. The CDR3, as DNA: TGCGCCAGCAGCAACCACTTAGCCGGGAGAATAAATGAAAAACTGTTTTTT.

The V and J genes are TRBV6-1 and TRBJ2-7, with D perhaps TRBD1 or TRBD2 (6 bases each). CDR3 length: 13 amino acids. Germline-derived CDR1 and CDR2 are MNHNS and SASEGT. Trimming shortened V by 5 bases and J by 6 bases, and 14 bases separated the two germline ends. The CDR3 DNA reads TGTGCCAGCAGTTCAAAGAGGGGGGTCGAGCAGTACTTC. Translation: CASSSKRGVEQYF.

The chain employs TRBV5-6 and TRBJ2-7; 7 nucleotides match TRBD2. The CDR3 has 16 residues. V gave up 7 bases and J gave up 2 bases; unmatched junction bases: 15. Germline CDR1 and CDR2: SGHDT and YYEEEE. CDR3 sequence reads: CASSRGVAAYTYEQYF. DNA of the CDR3: TGTGCCAGCTCCCGGGGGGTTGCGGCCTACACCTACGAGCAGTACTTC. The full variable domain, rest sourced from reference TRBV5-6 and TRBJ2-7, is DAGVTQSPTHLIKTRGQQVTLRCSPKSGHDTVSWYQQALGQGPQFIFQYYEEEERQRGNFPDRFSGHQFPNYSSELNVNALLLGDSALYLCASSRGVAAYTYEQYFGPGTRLTVT.

The gene calls are TRBV11-1 and TRBJ2-7; D not certain. V dropped 1 base and J dropped 4 bases, with 5 bases sitting between them. The CDR3 length is 12 residues. Germline V gives CDR1 SGHAT, CDR2 FQDESV (reference sequence). CDR3 bases: TGTGCCAGCAGCTTAGGTCGGTACGAGCAGTACTTC. Protein product: CASSLGRYEQYF.

The chain has TRBV4-1 and TRBJ1-1, with a possible D match to TRBD1 (6 bases). V lost 0 bases to trimming and J lost 4 bases, with 12 bases between them. This CDR3 is 15 amino acids long. Germline CDR1 and CDR2: MGHRA and YSYEKL. The CDR3 nucleotides read TGCGCCAGCAGCCAAGAAGGGGGATGGAGCACTGAAGCTTTCTTT. It yields the protein CASSQEGGWSTEAFF.

The CDR3 region is CASSEGQGALYEQFF. The CDR3, as DNA: TGTGCCAGCAGTGAGGGTCAGGGGGCCCTCTATGAGCAGTTCTTC. This chain uses TRBV6-1 with TRBJ2-1; TRBD1 agrees at 8 bases. CDR1 is MNHNS, CDR2 SASEGT, per germline. The CDR3 contains 15 residues. The ends lost 3 bases at V and 8 bases at J; junction bases unmatched: 9.

V and J are TRBV11-2 and TRBJ2-1; possibly TRBD2 for D (5 bases). V dropped 5 bases and J dropped 12 bases, with 17 bases sitting between them. Germline loops: CDR1 SGHAT, CDR2 FQNNGV. CDR3 size: 13 residues. CDR3 sequence reads: CASSALHGLGQFF. DNA of the CDR3: TGTGCCAGCAGCGCCCTACATGGACTCGGGCAGTTCTTC.

This clone was found once. The J gene is TRBJ1-2, the V gene TRBV28; 8 positions match TRBD1. V was pared by 3 bases and J by 4 bases, with 7 bases of the junction left unmatched. CDR3 length: 15 amino acids. CDR1 and CDR2 from the germline V gene are MDHEN and SYDVKM. The CDR3 DNA reads TGTGCCAGCAGTTTGGGGGGACAGGTTGGCTATGGCTACACCTTC. Translated, it gives CASSLGGQVGYGYTF.

For this clone: The identical CDR3 is also encoded by other nucleotide sequences in the sample. The rearrangement joins TRBV7-3 to TRBJ2-3; D not resolved. V was pared by 5 bases and J by 0 bases, with 6 bases between. CDR1 and CDR2 from the germline V gene are SGHTA and FQGTGA. CDR3 length: 13 residues. The CDR3 spells CASSPGSTDTQYF. The CDR3 coding sequence is TGTGCCAGCAGCCCCGGGAGCACAGATACGCAGTATTTT.

The rearrangement links TRBV4-2 to TRBJ1-2, with 8 positions matching TRBD1. Germline trimming cut 0 bases from V and 4 bases from J; bases unmatched to any gene: 4. Germline CDR1 and CDR2: LGHNA and YNFKEQ. The CDR3 length is 15 residues. The CDR3 sequence: CASSQDATGVYGYTF. Here the CDR3 DNA reads TGTGCCAGCAGCCAAGACGCGACAGGGGTCTATGGCTACACCTTC.

The rearrangement links TRBV7-2 to TRBJ1-1; the D is unclear. Germline values: CDR1 SGHTA, CDR2 FQGNSA. CDR3 length: 14 amino acids. Trimming shortened V by 4 bases and J by 6 bases, and 15 bases separated the two germline ends. Here the CDR3 reads CASSSRKAGPEAFF. The CDR3 nucleotides are TGTGCCAGCAGCTCCCGGAAGGCGGGCCCTGAAGCTTTCTTT.

This clone was counted many times. The chain links TRBV6-6 to TRBJ2-5; D is unclear. CDR3 size: 15 residues. The V end lost 4 bases, the J end lost 5 bases, and 17 bases lay between the germline ends. The V gene's germline CDR1 is MNHNY and CDR2 SVGAGI (reference sequence). CDR3 sequence (DNA): TGTGCCAGCAGTTCCATTCGAGTGAACGGGGAGACCCAGTACTTC. As protein: CASSSIRVNGETQYF.